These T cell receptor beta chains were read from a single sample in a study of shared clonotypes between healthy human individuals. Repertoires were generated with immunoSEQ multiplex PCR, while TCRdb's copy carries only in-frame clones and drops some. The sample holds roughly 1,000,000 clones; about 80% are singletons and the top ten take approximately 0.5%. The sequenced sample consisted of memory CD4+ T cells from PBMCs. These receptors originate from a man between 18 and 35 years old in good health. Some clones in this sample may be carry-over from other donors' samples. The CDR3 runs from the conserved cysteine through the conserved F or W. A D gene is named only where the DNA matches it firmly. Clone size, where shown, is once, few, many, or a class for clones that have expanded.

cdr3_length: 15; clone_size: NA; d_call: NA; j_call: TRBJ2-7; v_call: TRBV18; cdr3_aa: CASSRAGTHSYEQYF; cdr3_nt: TGTGCCAGCTCACGCGCCGGGACTCATAGCTACGAGCAGTACTTC
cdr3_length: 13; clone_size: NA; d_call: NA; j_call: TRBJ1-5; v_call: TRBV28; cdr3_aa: CATGPGSTQPQHF; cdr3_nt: TGTGCCACCGGGCCAGGGTCGACTCAGCCCCAGCATTTT
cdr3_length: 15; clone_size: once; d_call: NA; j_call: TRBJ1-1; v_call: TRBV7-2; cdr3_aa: CASSTSGARNTEAFF; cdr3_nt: TGTGCCAGCAGCACTTCAGGGGCAAGGAACACTGAAGCTTTCTTT
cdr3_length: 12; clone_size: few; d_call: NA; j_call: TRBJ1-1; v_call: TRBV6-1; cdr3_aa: CGQAPLNTEAFF; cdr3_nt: TGTGGACAGGCGCCTTTGAACACTGAAGCTTTCTTT
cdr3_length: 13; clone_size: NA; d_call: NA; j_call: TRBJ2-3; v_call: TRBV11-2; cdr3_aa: CASSTTVADTQYF; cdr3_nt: TGTGCCAGCAGCACTACCGTGGCAGATACGCAGTATTTT
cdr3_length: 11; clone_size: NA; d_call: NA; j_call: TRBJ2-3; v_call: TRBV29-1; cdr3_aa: CSAPGTQAQYF; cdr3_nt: TGCAGCGCTCCCGGGACACAGGCGCAGTATTTT
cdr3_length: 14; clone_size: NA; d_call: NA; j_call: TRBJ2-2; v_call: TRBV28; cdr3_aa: CASSLSRRAGELFF; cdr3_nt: TGTGCCAGCAGTTTATCCAGGCGGGCCGGGGAGCTGTTTTTT
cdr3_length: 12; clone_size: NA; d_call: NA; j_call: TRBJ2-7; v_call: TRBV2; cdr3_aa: CASSQTAYEQYF; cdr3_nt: TGTGCCAGCAGTCAGACAGCCTACGAGCAGTACTTC
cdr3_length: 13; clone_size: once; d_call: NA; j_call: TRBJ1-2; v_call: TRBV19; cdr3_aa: CASSRVGNYGYTF; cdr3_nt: TGTGCCAGTAGCAGGGTTGGGAACTATGGCTACACCTTC
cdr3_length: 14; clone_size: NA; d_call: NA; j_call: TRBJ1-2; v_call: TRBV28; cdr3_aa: CASIVRGVTHGYTF; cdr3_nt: TGTGCCAGCATTGTCAGGGGCGTTACTCATGGCTACACCTTC
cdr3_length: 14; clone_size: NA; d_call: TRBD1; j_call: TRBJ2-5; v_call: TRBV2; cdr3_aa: CASSALTGQETQYF; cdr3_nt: TGTGCCAGCAGTGCCCTGACAGGGCAAGAGACCCAGTACTTC
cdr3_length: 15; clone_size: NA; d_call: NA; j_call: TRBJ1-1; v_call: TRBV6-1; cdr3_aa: CASSEGQGMNTEAFF; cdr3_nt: TGTGCCAGCAGTGAAGGGCAGGGGATGAACACTGAAGCTTTCTTT
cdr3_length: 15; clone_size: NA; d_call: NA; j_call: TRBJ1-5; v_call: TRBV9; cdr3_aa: CASSPTGTGNQPQHF; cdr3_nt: TGTGCCAGCAGCCCAACCGGGACCGGCAATCAGCCCCAGCATTTT
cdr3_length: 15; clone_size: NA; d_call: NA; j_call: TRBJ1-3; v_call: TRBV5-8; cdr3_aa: CASSGGLNSGNTIYF; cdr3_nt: TGTGCCAGCAGCGGGGGTCTTAACTCTGGAAACACCATATATTTT
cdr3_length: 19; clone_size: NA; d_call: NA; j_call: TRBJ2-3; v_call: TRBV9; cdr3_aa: CASSVKSTEAHTSTDTQYF; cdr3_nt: TGTGCCAGCAGCGTAAAGAGTACGGAGGCACATACTAGCACAGATACGCAGTATTTT
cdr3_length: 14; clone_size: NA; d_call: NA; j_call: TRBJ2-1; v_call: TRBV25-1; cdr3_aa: CASSRARLYNEQFF; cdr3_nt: TGTGCCAGCAGTAGGGCTAGGCTCTACAATGAGCAGTTCTTC
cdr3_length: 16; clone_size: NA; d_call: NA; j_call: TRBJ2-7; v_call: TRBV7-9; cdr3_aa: CASSDATLWALGEQYF; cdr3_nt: TGTGCCAGCAGCGACGCCACTCTTTGGGCTCTGGGAGAGCAGTACTTC
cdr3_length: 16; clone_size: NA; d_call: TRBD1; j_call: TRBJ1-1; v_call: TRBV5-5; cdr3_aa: CASSLEGAATNTEAFF; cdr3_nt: TGTGCCAGCAGCTTGGAGGGGGCAGCGACTAACACTGAAGCTTTCTTT
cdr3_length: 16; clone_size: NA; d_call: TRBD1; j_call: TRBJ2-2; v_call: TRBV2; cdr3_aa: CASSNSGQSNTGELFF; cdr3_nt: TGTGCCAGCAGTAATTCGGGACAGTCGAACACCGGGGAGCTGTTTTTT
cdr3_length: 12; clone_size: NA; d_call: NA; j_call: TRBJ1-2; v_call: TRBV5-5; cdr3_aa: CASAGEPRGYTF; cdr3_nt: TGTGCCAGTGCCGGGGAACCGCGAGGCTACACCTTC
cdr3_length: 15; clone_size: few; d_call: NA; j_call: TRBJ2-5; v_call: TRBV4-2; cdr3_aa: CASSQDGDRKETQYF; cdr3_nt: TGTGCCAGCAGCCAAGACGGGGACCGAAAAGAGACCCAGTACTTC
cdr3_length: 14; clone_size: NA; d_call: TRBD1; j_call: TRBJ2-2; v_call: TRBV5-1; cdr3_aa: CASATGGVAGELFF; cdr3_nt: TGCGCCAGCGCGACAGGGGGAGTGGCCGGGGAGCTGTTTTTT
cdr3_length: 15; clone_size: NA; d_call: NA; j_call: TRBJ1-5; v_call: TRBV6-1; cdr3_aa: CASSEGGSYNQPQHF; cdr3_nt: TGTGCCAGCAGTGAAGGGGGCAGCTACAATCAGCCCCAGCATTTT
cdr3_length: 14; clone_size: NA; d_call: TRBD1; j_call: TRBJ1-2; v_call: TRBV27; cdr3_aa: CASSRTGWGYGYTF; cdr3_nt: TGTGCCAGCAGTCGGACAGGCTGGGGCTATGGCTACACCTTC
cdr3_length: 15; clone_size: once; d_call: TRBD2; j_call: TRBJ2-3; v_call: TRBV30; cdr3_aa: CAWAGTKKSTDTQYF; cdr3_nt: TGTGCCTGGGCTGGGACTAAAAAAAGCACAGATACGCAGTATTTT
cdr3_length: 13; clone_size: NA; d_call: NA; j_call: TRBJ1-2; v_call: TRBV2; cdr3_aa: CASSGGFNYGYTF; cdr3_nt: TGTGCCAGCAGTGGAGGGTTTAACTATGGCTACACCTTC
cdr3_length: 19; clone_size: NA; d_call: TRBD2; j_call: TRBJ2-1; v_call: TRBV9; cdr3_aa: CASSASGLADQSSYNEQFF; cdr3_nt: TGTGCCAGCAGCGCATCGGGACTAGCGGACCAGAGCTCCTACAATGAGCAGTTCTTC
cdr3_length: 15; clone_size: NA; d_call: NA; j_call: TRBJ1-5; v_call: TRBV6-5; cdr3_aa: CATRRTSFSNQPQHF; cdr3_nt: TGTGCCACCAGGAGGACATCCTTTAGCAATCAGCCCCAGCATTTT
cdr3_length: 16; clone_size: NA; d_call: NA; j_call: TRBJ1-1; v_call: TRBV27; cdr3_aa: CASSLSSGWWNTEAFF; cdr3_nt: TGTGCCAGCAGTTTATCTTCCGGGTGGTGGAACACTGAAGCTTTCTTT
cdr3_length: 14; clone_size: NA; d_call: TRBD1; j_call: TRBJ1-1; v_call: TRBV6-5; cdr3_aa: CASSPDRGRIEAFF; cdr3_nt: TGTGCCAGCAGTCCCGACAGGGGGCGTATTGAAGCTTTCTTT
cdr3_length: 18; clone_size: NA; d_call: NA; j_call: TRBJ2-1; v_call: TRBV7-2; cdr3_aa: CASSLVPQFSASYNEQFF; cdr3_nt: TGTGCCAGCAGCTTAGTCCCCCAATTTAGCGCCTCCTACAATGAGCAGTTCTTC
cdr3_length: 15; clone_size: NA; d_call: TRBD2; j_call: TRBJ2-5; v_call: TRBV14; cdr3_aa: CASSQVGLGGETQYF; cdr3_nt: TGTGCCAGCAGCCAAGTGGGACTAGGGGGAGAGACCCAGTACTTC
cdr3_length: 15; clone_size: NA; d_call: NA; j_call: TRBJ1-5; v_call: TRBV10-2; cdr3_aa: CASSEGQGIWQPQHF; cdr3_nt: TGCGCCAGCAGTGAGGGGCAGGGGATATGGCAGCCCCAGCATTTT
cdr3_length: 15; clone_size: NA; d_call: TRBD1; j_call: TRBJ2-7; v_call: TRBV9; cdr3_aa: CASSVGQGEVYEQYF; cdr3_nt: TGTGCCAGCAGCGTAGGACAGGGTGAGGTCTACGAGCAGTACTTC
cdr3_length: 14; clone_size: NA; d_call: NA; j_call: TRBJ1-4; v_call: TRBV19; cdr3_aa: CASSRLATNEKLFF; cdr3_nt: TGTGCCAGTAGTCGGTTGGCAACTAATGAAAAACTGTTTTTT
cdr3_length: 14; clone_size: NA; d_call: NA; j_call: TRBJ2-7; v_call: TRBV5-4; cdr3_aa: CASSLDRGTYEQYF; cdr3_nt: TGTGCCAGCAGCTTGGATAGGGGCACCTACGAGCAGTACTTC
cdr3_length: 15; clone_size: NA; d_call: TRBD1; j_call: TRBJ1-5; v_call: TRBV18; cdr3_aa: CASSPSQGVNQPQHF; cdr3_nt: TGTGCCAGCTCACCAAGTCAGGGGGTAAATCAGCCCCAGCATTTT
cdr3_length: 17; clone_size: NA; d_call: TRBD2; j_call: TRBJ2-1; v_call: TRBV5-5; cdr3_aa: CASSWTGTSVAYNEQFF; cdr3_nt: TGTGCCAGCAGCTGGACCGGGACTAGCGTAGCCTACAATGAGCAGTTCTTC
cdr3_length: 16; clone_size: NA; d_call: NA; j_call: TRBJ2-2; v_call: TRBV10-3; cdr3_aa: CAISESQTRVAGELFF; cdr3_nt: TGTGCCATCAGTGAGTCTCAGACTAGAGTGGCAGGGGAGCTGTTTTTT
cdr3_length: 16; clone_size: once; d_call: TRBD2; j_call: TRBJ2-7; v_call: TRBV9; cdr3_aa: CASSGQGGTSSYEQYF; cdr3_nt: TGTGCCAGCAGCGGGCAGGGCGGGACTAGCTCCTACGAGCAGTACTTC
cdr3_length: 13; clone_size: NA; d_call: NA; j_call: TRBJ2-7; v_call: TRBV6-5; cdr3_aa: CASTSDGGYEQYF; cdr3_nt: TGTGCCAGCACCTCAGACGGTGGCTACGAGCAGTACTTC
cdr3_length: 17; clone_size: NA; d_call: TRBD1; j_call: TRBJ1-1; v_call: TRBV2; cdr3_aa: CATNRDSGTGAYTEAFF; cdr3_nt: TGTGCCACCAATAGAGATTCGGGGACAGGGGCTTACACTGAAGCTTTCTTT
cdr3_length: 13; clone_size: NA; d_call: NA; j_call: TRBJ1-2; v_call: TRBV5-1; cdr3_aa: CASSLGTKNGYTF; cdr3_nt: TGCGCCAGCAGCTTGGGCACAAAGAATGGCTACACCTTC
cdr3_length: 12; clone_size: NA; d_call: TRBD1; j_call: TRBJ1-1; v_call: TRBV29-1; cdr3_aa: CSVKTGVTEAFF; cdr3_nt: TGCAGCGTCAAAACAGGGGTTACTGAAGCTTTCTTT
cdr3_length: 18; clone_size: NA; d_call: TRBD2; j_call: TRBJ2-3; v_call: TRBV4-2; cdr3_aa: CASSQAVRREGAGDTQYF; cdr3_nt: TGTGCCAGCAGCCAAGCCGTTCGACGGGAGGGTGCCGGAGATACGCAGTATTTT